What follows are 14 T cell receptor beta chains derived from one specimen sequenced in a study of blood T cell repertoires in COVID-19. Repertoires were generated with immunoSEQ multiplex PCR, while TCRdb's copy carries only in-frame clones and drops some. The table shows about 81,000 clones, with 80% to 90% occurring only once. The sample consisted of peripheral blood. The receptor source for this set is a woman of 80 years or more with acute or convalescent COVID-19.

The V gene is TRBV2, the J gene TRBJ2-2, with unresolved D. The CDR3 is made up of 12 amino acids. Between the trimmed V and J ends, which lost 9 bases and 2 bases, there was a span of 7 bases. In germline, CDR1 is SNHLY, CDR2 FYNNEI. CDR3 DNA: TGTGCCAGAGGAGACAACACCGGGGAGCTGTTTTTT. This gives the protein CARGDNTGELFF.

The rearrangement uses TRBV7-6 and TRBJ2-5; 9 bases agree with TRBD2. V lost 8 bases, J lost 5 bases, and 12 bases stayed unmatched. CDR3 length: 15 amino acids. CDR1 is SGHVS, CDR2 FNYEAQ, per germline. The DNA for the CDR3 is TGTGCCAGCGGCGCTGGCGGGAGGGAGTTGGAGACCCAGTACTTC. It specifies CASGAGGRELETQYF. The whole variable domain, remainder taken from reference TRBV7-6 and TRBJ2-5, is GAGVSQSPRYKVTKRGQDVALRCDPISGHVSLYWYRQALGQGPEFLTYFNYEAQQDKSGLPNDRFSAERPEGSISTLTIQRTEQRDSAMYRCASGAGGRELETQYFGPGTRLLVL.

The genes are TRBV6-1 and TRBJ1-5, with a weak D call TRBD1 (6 bases). CDR1 and CDR2 from the germline V gene are MNHNS and SASEGT. V shed 0 bases and J shed 4 bases, with 13 bases lying between them. The CDR3 sequence is 16 residues long. The CDR3 region is CASSEAGRGLNQPQHF. CDR3 nucleotide sequence: TGTGCCAGCAGTGAAGCGGGCAGGGGCTTAAATCAGCCCCAGCATTTT.

This clone was counted a single time. V usage is TRBV20-1 and J usage is TRBJ1-1, with a weak D call TRBD1 (6 bases). Trimming removed 3 bases from V and 1 base from J, with 12 bases in between. In germline, CDR1 is DFQATT, CDR2 SNEGSKA (reference sequence). CDR3 size: 14 residues. The CDR3 sequence: CSASLGTRNTEAFF. The DNA for the CDR3 is TGCAGTGCTAGTCTTGGGACACGGAACACTGAAGCTTTCTTT.

The genes are TRBV27 and TRBJ2-7; 10 nucleotides align to TRBD1. CDR1 is MNHEY, CDR2 SMNVEV, per germline (reference sequence). This CDR3 is 15 amino acids long. The V gene end was trimmed by 5 bases and the J gene end by 6 bases; junction bases not matched to a gene: 10. The CDR3 DNA is TGTGCCAGCAGTCCCTCCGGGACAGGGGTTGCCGAGCAGTACTTC. Encoded protein: CASSPSGTGVAEQYF.

The chain joins TRBV9 to TRBJ2-1; 7 nucleotides match TRBD1. This CDR3 spans 14 amino acids. V trimming: 3 bases; J trimming: 8 bases; junction bases outside the gene matches: 8. CDR1 and CDR2 from the germline V gene are SGDLS and YYNGEE. The CDR3 bases are TGTGCCAGCAGCGGAGCAGGGGGTTGGCATGAGCAGTTCTTC. Residues: CASSGAGGWHEQFF.

This clone came up a few times. V is TRBV2 and J is TRBJ1-4; 10 bases line up with TRBD1. Germline loops: CDR1 SNHLY, CDR2 FYNNEI. The CDR3 spans 14 residues. Trimming cost V 5 bases and J 7 bases; bases outside gene matches: 4. In nucleotides, the CDR3 is TGTGCCAGCAGTCCGGACAGGGGGGTTGAAAAACTGTTTTTT. It codes for CASSPDRGVEKLFF.

This clone turned up a few times. The gene calls are TRBV30 and TRBJ1-6, with D perhaps TRBD1 (5 bases). Germline loops: CDR1 GTSNPN, CDR2 SVGIG (reference sequence). Trimming cost V 2 bases and J 10 bases, with 12 bases left between them. The CDR3 covers 13 residues. The CDR3 sequence is CAWSRQGRSPLHF. The CDR3 DNA reads as TGTGCCTGGAGTAGGCAGGGTAGATCACCCCTCCACTTT.

This chain connects TRBV19 to TRBJ2-7, with D possibly being TRBD1 (5 bases). V lost 1 base and J lost 4, with 8 bases in between. The CDR3 extends over 13 amino acids. Germline V CDR1 and CDR2: LNHDA, SQIVND (reference sequence). CDR3 amino acids: CASSIGRQYEQYF. The CDR3 DNA is TGTGCCAGTAGTATAGGCCGACAGTACGAGCAGTACTTC.

In regard to this clone: At the DNA level, this CDR3 is encoded by other sequences in the same sample as well. V usage is TRBV5-1 and J usage is TRBJ2-7; weak D call: TRBD1 (6 bases). From germline, CDR1 is SGHRS and CDR2 YFSETQ. The V and J ends lost 4 bases and 4 bases respectively, with 9 bases between them. The CDR3 extends over 12 amino acids. The chain's CDR3 is CASSLQGYEQYF. In DNA, the CDR3 is TGCGCCAGCAGCCTTCAGGGGTACGAGCAGTACTTC.

This chain joins TRBV6-1 and TRBJ2-6; D is unclear. Germline loops: CDR1 MNHNS, CDR2 SASEGT. Trimming took 2 bases from V and 1 from J, leaving 18 bases between them. This CDR3 region has 19 residues. The DNA of the CDR3 is TGTGCCAGCAGTGAACGGCGACCCGACGGAGTATCTGGGGCCAACGTCCTGACTTTC. Translated: CASSERRPDGVSGANVLTF.

The V gene is TRBV12-5, the J gene TRBJ2-1; 7 bases line up with TRBD2. This CDR3 has 15 amino acids. Germline V lookup: CDR1 LGHNT, CDR2 FRNRAP. The V segment lost 6 bases and the J segment 4 bases; nucleotides outside the gene matches: 9. The CDR3 DNA sequence: TGTGCTAGTGGCCCCGCGGGGGAACGATACAATGAGCAGTTCTTC. This codes for CASGPAGERYNEQFF. Filled out from reference TRBV12-5 and TRBJ2-1, the complete variable domain reads DARVTQTPRHKVTEMGQEVTMRCQPILGHNTVFWYRQTMMQGLELLAYFRNRAPLDDSGMPKDRFSAEMPDATLATLKIQPSEPRDSAVYFCASGPAGERYNEQFFGPGTRLTVL.

This chain links TRBV5-4 with TRBJ2-3; D perhaps matches TRBD1 (5 bases). CDR3 length: 15 amino acids. Germline V lookup: CDR1 SGHNT, CDR2 YYREEE (reference sequence). V lost 1 base to trimming and J lost 3 bases, with 12 bases between them. CDR3 coding DNA: TGTGCCAGCAGCTTGTGGGCAGGGATGACAGATACGCAGTATTTT. It encodes CASSLWAGMTDTQYF.

The genes are TRBV19 and TRBJ1-1; D not resolved. CDR3 length: 12 amino acids. Germline V gives CDR1 LNHDA, CDR2 SQIVND (reference sequence). The V end was cut by 3 bases, the J end by 0 bases, with 2 bases between. The CDR3 sequence: CASSIVNTEAFF. CDR3 DNA: TGTGCCAGTAGTATCGTGAACACTGAAGCTTTCTTT.